These 11 T cell receptor beta chains originate from one sample sequenced in a study of human T cells and chemical hapten exposure. MiXCR, applied by TCRdb to the RACE reads, yields one record per CDR3 protein. The table includes 43,000 or so distinct CDR3 sequences, around 4.5% detected once. Time point defined: healthy volunteer bleed at 2 weeks. RNA extraction used unfractionated whole blood as the source of total RNA. Specimen: whole blood. These TCRs come from a female donor in good health. Some clones in this sample may be carry-over from other donors' samples.

This clonotype was seen ten or more times. The V call is TRBV28, the J call TRBJ1-2; D unresolved. Germline V lookup: CDR1 MDHEN, CDR2 SYDVKM. V was clipped by 7 bases and J by 1 base, with 7 bases between them. The CDR3 consists of 12 residues. CDR3 nucleotide sequence: TGTGCCAGCACTCGACTTAACTATGGCTACACCTTC. This encodes CASTRLNYGYTF.

Ten or more counts support this clonotype. The genes are TRBV12-3 or TRBV12-4 and TRBJ1-5; D is perhaps TRBD1 (5 bases). V lost 6 bases and J lost 5, with 8 bases in between. The CDR3 is made up of 12 amino acids. CDR3 nucleotides: TGTGCCAGCAGACAGGATCATCAGCCCCAGCATTTT. Residues: CASRQDHQPQHF.

This clonotype was counted many times. The rearrangement links TRBV18 to TRBJ1-1; D is unclear. Germline V gene sequence: CDR1 KGHSH, CDR2 LQKENI. V was pared by 7 bases and J by 3 bases, with 21 bases between. CDR3 length equals 16 residues. The CDR3 bases are TGTGCCAGCTTGCCCTACCAGGAGGGATATGACACTGAAGCTTTCTTT. Amino acids: CASLPYQEGYDTEAFF.

This clonotype was found many times. The chain couples TRBV10-3 to TRBJ2-3; D possibly corresponds to TRBD1 (6 bases). Trimming left V 7 bases short and J 4 bases short, with 12 bases between. The CDR3 contains 13 residues. CDR1 ENHRY and CDR2 SYGVKD come from the germline V gene. The CDR3 nucleotides are TGTGCCATCAATGCAGGGGTTCCAGATACGCAGTATTTT. Encoded protein: CAINAGVPDTQYF.

This clonotype was found many times. The genes are TRBV7-8 and TRBJ2-7; unclear D gene. Looked up from germline, CDR1 is SGHVS and CDR2 is FQNEAQ. The CDR3 runs to 16 residues. The V and J ends lost 1 base and 0 bases respectively, with 13 bases between them. The CDR3 sequence: CASSLGVATSSYEQYF. The DNA for the CDR3 is TGTGCCAGCAGCTTAGGGGTGGCTACGAGCTCCTACGAGCAGTACTTC.

This clonotype was picked up many times. The rearrangement joins TRBV27 to TRBJ2-1; 12 positions agree with TRBD2. Germline CDR1 is MNHEY and CDR2 is SMNVEV (reference sequence). V shed 7 bases and J 2 bases; nucleotides not matched to a gene: 9. The CDR3 is 17 amino acids. Written as DNA, the CDR3 is TGTGCCAGCACCTCCGGCCTAGCGGGGGGGCCCTACAATGAGCAGTTCTTC. Amino acid sequence: CASTSGLAGGPYNEQFF.

This clonotype has only a few counts. The chain links TRBV12-3 or TRBV12-4 to TRBJ1-5; 9 bases are shared with TRBD1. The CDR3 length is 15 residues. Trimming took 5 bases from V and 7 from J; bases not matched to a gene: 9. The CDR3 loop reads CASSLFSGQGQPQHF. In nucleotides, the CDR3 is TGTGCCAGCAGTCTATTCTCTGGACAGGGGCAGCCCCAGCATTTT.

This clonotype was recorded many times. The genes are TRBV12-3 or TRBV12-4 and TRBJ1-2; D is perhaps TRBD1 (5 bases). The V end lost 5 bases, the J end lost 1 base, and 5 bases lay between the germline ends. This CDR3 is 12 amino acids long. CDR3 in amino acids: CASSDSNYGYTF. CDR3 DNA sequence: TGTGCCAGCAGTGACAGTAACTATGGCTACACCTTC.

This clonotype was detected a few times. CDR3 DNA sequence: TGTGCCAGCAGGTCCGGGACAGGGCTCTACTACGAGCAGTACTTC. Its protein product is CASRSGTGLYYEQYF. This sequence joins TRBV7-2 and TRBJ2-7, with 9 bases aligning to TRBD1. CDR3 length: 15 residues. With 6 bases clipped from V and 3 bases from J, the junction kept 9 bases outside the gene matches. Germline V gene sequence: CDR1 SGHTA, CDR2 FQGNSA.

In this sample, this clonotype turned up many times. The chain recombines TRBV28 with TRBJ1-1, with a possible D match to TRBD1 (6 bases). The V end lost 4 bases, the J end lost 5 bases, and 14 bases lay between the germline ends. Germline-derived CDR1 and CDR2 are MDHEN and SYDVKM. The length of the CDR3 is 14 residues. The CDR3 here is CASSSLKGGTEAFF. CDR3 sequence (DNA): TGTGCCAGCAGTTCCCTAAAGGGGGGAACTGAAGCTTTCTTT.

The CDR3 reads CSARGITDTQYF. The DNA of the CDR3 is TGCAGTGCGCGCGGGATCACAGATACGCAGTATTTT. J is TRBJ2-3 and V is TRBV20-1; D perhaps matches TRBD2 (6 bases). The V end lost 6 bases, the J end lost 2 bases, and 9 bases lay between the germline ends. CDR1 and CDR2 (germline): DFQATT, SNEGSKA (reference sequence). The CDR3 runs 12 residues.